This is a list of T cell receptor beta chains from one sample in a study of cytomegalovirus exposure and HLA in healthy donors. Only in-frame clones appear in the TCRdb table, and some are missing; sequencing was by immunoSEQ multiplex PCR. The sample carries some 170,000 clones, 75% to 85% recorded once. Sequencing was carried out using PBMCs. The receptors were gathered from a woman younger than 35 in good health and CMV-seropositive. Each CDR3 is given with its conserved first and last residue. The D gene is left open where the match is weak. Not every row has a clone size; where given, it reads once, few, many or a size class.

>few|TRBD2|TRBV19|TRBJ2-3
TGTGCCAGTAGTATAGCGGGGGGGAGGCAGTTGCAGTATTTT
CASSIAGGRQLQYF
>NA|NA|TRBV29-1|TRBJ2-7
TGCAGCGTCCGTGACACCTCCTACGAGCAGTACTTC
CSVRDTSYEQYF
>NA|NA|TRBV7-2|TRBJ2-7
TGTGCCAGCAGACCAACACCCCCTCGTTCGCCCTACGAGCAGTACTTC
CASRPTPPRSPYEQYF
>NA|TRBD2|TRBV27|TRBJ2-2
TGTGCCAGCAGTTTATGGAGCGGGCCGGCGGGGGGCCCACCAACCGGGGAGCTGTTTTTT
CASSLWSGPAGGPPTGELFF
>once|NA|TRBV19|TRBJ1-2
TGTGCCAGTAGACTAGACTATGGCTACACCTTC
CASRLDYGYTF
>NA|NA|TRBV7-9|TRBJ2-7
TGTGCCAGCAGCCCTGTATCGTCTTACGAGCAGTACTTC
CASSPVSSYEQYF
>NA|NA|TRBV6-1|TRBJ1-5
TGTGCCAGCAGGGACATTAGCAATCAGCCCCAGCATTTT
CASRDISNQPQHF
>NA|TRBD1|TRBV6-1|TRBJ1-4
TGTGCCACAGGGACAGGGAGGAGAGGGGAACTGTTTTTT
CATGTGRRGELFF
>NA|TRBD1|TRBV5-1|TRBJ2-3
TGCGCCAGCAGCCGGACAGGGTTAACGGATACGCAGTATTTT
CASSRTGLTDTQYF
>NA|NA|TRBV28|TRBJ1-6
TGTGCCAGCAGTGAGAGGGATTCACCCCTCCACTTT
CASSERDSPLHF
>NA|TRBD2|TRBV4-1|TRBJ2-1
TGCGCCAGCAGCCAAATGGCGGGGGGATACAATGAGCGGTTCTTC
CASSQMAGGYNERFF
>NA|TRBD2|TRBV9|TRBJ2-5
TGTGCCAGCACCCTTGGGCTAGCGGGGGGCCGAGGAGAGACCCAGTACTTC
CASTLGLAGGRGETQYF
>NA|NA|TRBV30|TRBJ2-2
TGTGCCTGGAGTGTATTACGCGGATCCGGGGAGCTGTTTTTT
CAWSVLRGSGELFF
>once|NA|TRBV5-1|TRBJ1-4
TGCGCCAGCAGCTTCGGCCAGGGAGGCGAAAAACTGTTTTTT
CASSFGQGGEKLFF
>NA|TRBD1|TRBV4-1|TRBJ1-6
TGCGCCAGCAGCCAACCCGGGACAGGGTATAATTCACCCCTCCACTTT
CASSQPGTGYNSPLHF
>NA|NA|TRBV2|TRBJ1-1
TGTGCCAGCACCTATCGGGAGACTGAAGCTTTCTTT
CASTYRETEAFF